These 5 T cell receptor beta chains originate from one sample sequenced in a study of blood T cell repertoires in COVID-19. Libraries were prepared by immunoSEQ multiplex PCR; TCRdb keeps only in-frame clonotypes and omits some of them. The data contain roughly 120,000 clones, about three quarters of them singletons. Sequenced material: peripheral blood. The receptors come from a human donor with acute or convalescent COVID-19. The donor label of this sample is uncertain.

The chain combines TRBV3-1 (or the pseudogene TRBV3-2) with TRBJ1-1; TRBD1 aligns across 9 bases. Trimming took 2 bases from V and 1 from J; bases not matched to a gene: 8. Germline V gene sequence: CDR1 LGHDT, CDR2 YNNKEL (reference sequence). The CDR3 spans 17 residues. The CDR3 DNA is TGTGCCAGCAGCCAAAAACCCCCGGGACAGGGGAACACTGAAGCTTTCTTT. Translating gives CASSQKPPGQGNTEAFF.

V and J are TRBV27 and TRBJ2-5, with TRBD1 identical over 11 bases. Trimming cost V 5 bases and J 4 bases; bases outside gene matches: 3. Germline assignment: CDR1 MNHEY and CDR2 SMNVEV (reference sequence). This CDR3 has 14 amino acids. CDR3 protein: CASSRDRGAETQYF. As DNA, the CDR3 is TGTGCCAGCAGTCGGGACAGGGGGGCAGAGACCCAGTACTTC.

The CDR3 coding sequence is TGCAGCGCCTCTGGGGGCCCAGGAAACACCATATATTTT. It yields the protein CSASGGPGNTIYF. V and J are TRBV29-1 and TRBJ1-3; D perhaps matches TRBD1 (6 bases). The ends were cut back, 7 bases at V and 4 bases at J, with 14 bases in the middle. CDR3 length: 13 residues. The germline V gene has CDR1 SQVTM and CDR2 ANQGSEA.

This clone was recorded only once. The rearrangement joins TRBV2 to TRBJ2-7; 8 bases map to TRBD1. V was pared by 4 bases and J by 0 bases, with 5 bases of the junction left unmatched. Looked up from germline, CDR1 is SNHLY and CDR2 is FYNNEI. The CDR3 runs to 15 residues. The CDR3 DNA follows: TGTGCCAGCAGTGCGGGCAGGGGGCACTCCTACGAGCAGTACGTC. The encoded protein is CASSAGRGHSYEQYV.

In this sample, this clone turned up once. The gene calls are TRBV29-1 and TRBJ1-1, with 7 bases fitting TRBD1. The V segment lost 7 bases and the J segment 8 bases; nucleotides outside the gene matches: 7. The V gene's germline CDR1 is SQVTM and CDR2 ANQGSEA. The CDR3 loop spans 11 amino acids. DNA of the CDR3: TGCAGCGCAGCAGGGGGGTCCGAAGCTTTCTTT. It codes for CSAAGGSEAFF.